Sequencing of this T cell receptor beta chain was carried out in a study of T cell changes during pregnancy in multiple sclerosis. Profiling relied on immunoSEQ multiplex PCR, and the TCRdb table lists in-frame clones only, not all of them. Of about 85,000 clones listed, approximately 90% are singletons. The CDR3 is 14 residues long. Germline V lookup: CDR1 SNHLY, CDR2 FYNNEI. V was trimmed by 4 bases and J by 3 bases, leaving 13 bases between them. This clone was seen a handful of times. The chain employs TRBV2 and TRBJ2-7; D possibly corresponds to TRBD2 (6 bases). This receptor was obtained from a female donor with multiple sclerosis, enrolled in a pregnancy study. Sequences were derived from peripheral blood, sampled in the first trimester of pregnancy. The CDR3 DNA reads TGTGCCAGCAGTGCGGGGGTAGAGGGCTACGAGCAGTACTTC. Its translation is CASSAGVEGYEQYF.